This TCR beta chain appears in the sequencing data of a study of shared clonotypes between healthy human individuals. Study-wide results and limits: It was only blood that was sampled, and tissue repertoires likely differ.

Germline CDR1 and CDR2: MDHEN and SYDVKM. CDR3 length: 15 residues. Trimming at V came to 5 bases and at J to 2 bases, leaving 2 bases not matched to a gene. Remarks on this clone: Its matching antigen is unknown.

Only in-frame clones appear in the TCRdb table, and some are missing; sequencing was by immunoSEQ multiplex PCR. The table lists fewer than 400,000 clones, about 74% of them singletons. This chain uses TRBV28 with TRBJ2-3; TRBD2 matches at 12 bases. The TCR sequence derives from a man aged 25 to 40 in good health. The sequenced material came from memory CD4+ T cells sorted from blood. Regarding subset: CD45RA-negative fraction. The CDR3 DNA reads as TGTGCCAGCAGTCCTAGCGGGAGGGCCACAGATACGCAGTATTTT. Translation: CASSPSGRATDTQYF.